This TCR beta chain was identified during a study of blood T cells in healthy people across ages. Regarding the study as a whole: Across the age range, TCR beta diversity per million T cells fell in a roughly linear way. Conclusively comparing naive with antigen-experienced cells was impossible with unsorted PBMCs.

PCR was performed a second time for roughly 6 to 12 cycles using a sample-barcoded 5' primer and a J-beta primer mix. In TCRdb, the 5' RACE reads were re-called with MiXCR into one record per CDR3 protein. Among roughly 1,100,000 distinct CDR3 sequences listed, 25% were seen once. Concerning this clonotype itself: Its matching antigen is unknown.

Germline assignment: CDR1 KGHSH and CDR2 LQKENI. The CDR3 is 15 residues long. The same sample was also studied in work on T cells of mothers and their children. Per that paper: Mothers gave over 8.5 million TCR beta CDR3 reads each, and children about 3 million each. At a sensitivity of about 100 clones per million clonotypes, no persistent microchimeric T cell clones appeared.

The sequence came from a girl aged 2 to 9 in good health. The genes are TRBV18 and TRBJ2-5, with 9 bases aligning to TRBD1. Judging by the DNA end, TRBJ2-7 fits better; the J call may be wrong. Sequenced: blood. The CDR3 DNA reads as TGTGCCAGCTCGACTACAGCGGGACAGGGAGGCGAGCAGTACTTC. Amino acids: CASSTTAGQGGEQYF.